Here is one TCR beta chain with its context. The antigen remains undetermined. V was shortened by 4 bases and J by 1 base, with 12 bases between the two germline ends. In germline, CDR1 is DFQATT, CDR2 SNEGSKA (reference sequence). The CDR3 sequence is 14 residues long. 5'RACE, which relied on constant-segment primers, yielded TCR alpha and TCR beta cDNA libraries carrying sample barcodes and UMIs. One entry per CDR3 protein, called by TCRdb with MiXCR from the 5' RACE reads. The profile shows about 160,000 distinct CDR3 sequences, less than 40% of them singletons. The sample comes from a study of T-cell memory formation after mild COVID-19. In the study overall: In these data, TCR clusters were largely donor specific. Findings and limits, study-wide: Largely, contracting CD4+ clones fell within CM and EM, and contracting CD8+ clones within EMRA. Pre-infection memory already had some responding clones, implying cross-reactive memory joined.

The chain employs TRBV20-1 and TRBJ2-3; possible D gene TRBD2, 5 bases. Sequencing was done on a sample of PBMCs or a T cell subset sorted from them (not recorded which). This TCR came from an adult woman who had mild COVID-19 (a few samples of this study predate the infection). Cell type and time point are not known. CDR3 DNA: TGCAGTGCTAAACGGGGTAGCGGCACAGATACGCAGTATTTT. The encoded protein is CSAKRGSGTDTQYF.